The 26 T cell receptor beta chains reported below all come from one sample, sequenced in a study of post-analysis software for immune sequencing data. No antigen is known for these receptors. Unique molecular identifiers had been added to the TCR beta cDNA libraries. MiXCR, run by TCRdb on the PCR reads, gives a single entry per CDR3 protein. Counted here are over 700,000 distinct CDR3 sequences, less than 35% occurring once; the ten biggest clones make up 0.56%. Notes on the study in general: Patients used roughly five TRBV segments, including TRBV5-6, TRBV5-1 and TRBV20-1, more often than controls.

The material sequenced was blood. The receptors were sampled from a girl aged 5-17 years with multiple sclerosis.

This clonotype came up a few times. The rearrangement uses TRBV7-2 and TRBJ2-5; TRBD2 agrees at 7 bases. The J segment lost 2 bases and the V segment lost 5 bases, leaving 8 bases of the junction unmatched. This CDR3 contains 15 residues. Germline V gene lookup returns CDR1 SGHTA and CDR2 FQGNSA. The CDR3: CASSQWGGIQETQYF. CDR3 DNA: TGTGCCAGCAGCCAATGGGGGGGTATACAAGAGACCCAGTACTTC.

This clonotype turned up a few times. This chain links TRBV4-3 with TRBJ2-1; 7 positions match TRBD1. V dropped 5 bases and J dropped 4; count of bases not matched to a gene: 11. The CDR3 consists of 16 residues. The V gene's germline CDR1 is LGHNA and CDR2 YSLEER. In DNA form, the CDR3 reads TGCGCCAGCAGCTTTTACCGGGACAGCATATACAATGAGCAGTTCTTC. The encoded protein is CASSFYRDSIYNEQFF.

The chain is built from TRBV29-1 and TRBJ1-2; possibly TRBD1 for D (5 bases). There are 14 residues in the CDR3. Germline CDR1 is SQVTM and CDR2 is ANQGSEA. The V end lost 3 bases, the J end lost 4 bases, and 15 bases lay between the germline ends. DNA of the CDR3: TGCAGCGTTGAGGGGAGTGCAGGGTCCTATGGCTACACCTTC. Its translation is CSVEGSAGSYGYTF.

About this clonotype itself: A much larger clone lies a single base off, so this may be a read error. V and J are TRBV29-1 and TRBJ2-3; D is undetermined. The CDR3 spans 11 residues. V was cut by 8 bases and J by 0 bases, with 6 bases left in between. Germline CDR1 is SQVTM and CDR2 is ANQGSEA. The chain's CDR3 is CSIGSTDTQYF. The CDR3 nucleotides read TGCAGCATTGGCAGCACAGATACGCAGTATTTT.

The sample holds a few counts of this clonotype. The J gene is TRBJ2-1, the V gene TRBV6-2 or TRBV6-3, with 10 bases aligning to TRBD2. The CDR3 runs to 16 residues. CDR1 is MNHEY, CDR2 SVGEGT, per germline. The V and J ends lost 10 bases and 7 bases, in that order; junction bases with no gene match: 16. CDR3 sequence: CAIGDIAGGSGNEQFF. As DNA, the CDR3 is TGTGCCATCGGTGACATAGCGGGAGGTTCGGGGAATGAGCAGTTCTTC.

This clonotype was seen a handful of times. The chain carries TRBV5-1 and TRBJ2-3; tentatively, D is TRBD2 (6 bases). Germline V gene sequence: CDR1 SGHRS, CDR2 YFSETQ. The V end lost 4 bases, the J end lost 0 bases, and 24 bases lay between the germline ends. The CDR3 extends over 19 amino acids. The CDR3: CASSLEGSSEHSSTDTQYF. The CDR3 nucleotides are TGCGCCAGCAGCCTGGAGGGTTCTAGCGAACACTCTAGCACAGATACGCAGTATTTT.

This clonotype was recorded a few times. The chain recombines TRBV6-2 or TRBV6-3 with TRBJ2-1, with 12 bases identical to TRBD2. The germline gives CDR1 MNHEY, CDR2 SVGEGT. With V trimmed by 5 bases and J by 4 bases, 6 bases remained unmatched. The CDR3 sequence is 16 residues long. Here the CDR3 reads CASSTGLAGGYNEQFF. DNA of the CDR3: TGTGCCAGCAGTACGGGACTAGCGGGTGGATACAATGAGCAGTTCTTC.

This clonotype was detected ten times or more. V gene TRBV29-1 combines with J gene TRBJ2-1; D perhaps matches TRBD2 (6 bases). Per germline, CDR1 SQVTM and CDR2 ANQGSEA. The CDR3 runs 13 residues. The V end was cut by 7 bases, the J end by 9 bases, with 19 bases between. The CDR3 DNA reads as TGCAGCGCGTGGGGGACTTGGGGGTCTGAGCAGTTCTTC. Amino acid sequence: CSAWGTWGSEQFF.

The V and J genes are TRBV12-3 or TRBV12-4 and TRBJ2-3; 12 bases map to TRBD2. The CDR3 runs 16 residues. Trimming at V came to 5 bases and at J to 8 bases, leaving 11 bases not matched to a gene. CDR3 nucleotides: TGTGCCAGCAGTCCTCCGAGCACTAGCGGGGGGAGTACGCAGTATTTT. The encoded protein is CASSPPSTSGGSTQYF.

This chain links TRBV28 with TRBJ1-6; TRBD1 might be the D (6 bases). Per germline, CDR1 MDHEN and CDR2 SYDVKM. This CDR3 comprises 15 residues. Trimming cost V 6 bases and J 13 bases, with 22 bases left between them. As DNA, the CDR3 is TGTGCCAGCAGAGACCAGGGGCCCCGAGAATTCCCCCTCCACTTT. It yields the protein CASRDQGPREFPLHF.

There are a few counts of this clonotype. V usage is TRBV20-1 and J usage is TRBJ2-7, with D perhaps TRBD2 (5 bases). Trimming cost V 1 base and J 4 bases, with 11 bases left between them. The CDR3 runs to 13 residues. CDR1 and CDR2 (germline): DFQATT, SNEGSKA (reference sequence). The DNA of the CDR3 is TGCAGTGCTAGAGGGCTAGCAGAGTACGAGCAGTACTTC. Its translation: CSARGLAEYEQYF.

Concerning this clonotype itself: A much bigger clone sits one base away, suggesting this may be a read error. V usage is TRBV5-1 and J usage is TRBJ2-3; the match to TRBD2 covers 10 bases. CDR1 and CDR2 from the germline V gene are SGHRS and YFSETQ. This CDR3 contains 15 residues. J was trimmed by 5 bases and V by 4 bases; bases with no gene match: 7. CDR3 protein: CASSTRLAGVDTQYF. CDR3 nucleotide sequence: TGCGCCAGCAGCACGAGACTAGCGGGCGTAGATACGCAGTATTTT.

This clonotype came up many times. The chain recombines TRBV20-1 with TRBJ2-7, with TRBD2 matching 13 bases. Germline V CDR1 and CDR2: DFQATT, SNEGSKA (reference sequence). The CDR3 consists of 12 residues. Trimming cost V 3 bases and J 12 bases; bases outside gene matches: 5. CDR3 loop: CSARGLAGPLYF. The CDR3 DNA follows: TGCAGTGCTAGGGGACTAGCGGGGCCCTTGTACTTC.

The chain links TRBV13 to TRBJ1-5; tentatively, D is TRBD1 (6 bases). Looked up from germline, CDR1 is PRHDT and CDR2 is FYEKMQ (reference sequence). This CDR3 has 13 amino acids. V lost 5 bases to trimming and J lost 7 bases, with 12 bases between them. The CDR3 DNA follows: TGTGCCAGCAGCCCCCGGACAGCACAGCCCCAGCATTTT. Translated: CASSPRTAQPQHF.

This clonotype is a singleton in its sample. It may be a read error: a sequence one base away is much more abundant. This chain joins TRBV29-1 and TRBJ2-7, with 7 bases identical to TRBD1. V shed 7 bases and J 12 bases; nucleotides not matched to a gene: 12. From germline, CDR1 is SQVTM and CDR2 ANQGSEA. CDR3 length: 11 residues. CDR3 amino acids: CSGRDRAFRYF. CDR3 bases: TGCAGCGGTAGAGACAGGGCCTTCCGGTACTTC.

This clonotype was detected ten times or more. The CDR3 bases are TGTGCCAGCAGTGTTGTAGCCAAAAACATTCAGTACTTC. This encodes CASSVVAKNIQYF. V usage is TRBV12-3 or TRBV12-4 and J usage is TRBJ2-4, with D uncertain. With 5 bases removed from V and 0 bases from J, the gap between germline ends came to 5 bases. The CDR3 spans 13 residues.

This clonotype came up a few times. This rearrangement joins TRBV27 to TRBJ2-7; perhaps D is TRBD1 or TRBD2 (6 bases each). This CDR3 has 14 amino acids. Trimming pared 5 bases from V and 2 bases from J, leaving 13 bases between. CDR1 MNHEY and CDR2 SMNVEV come from the germline V gene (reference sequence). This CDR3 reads CASSHRGPTYEQYF. As DNA, the CDR3 is TGTGCCAGCAGTCACCGGGGGCCAACCTACGAGCAGTACTTC.

Here the CDR3 DNA reads TGTGCCAGCATGAGGGAGGTGGCGAACACTGAAGCTTTCTTT. Translated: CASMREVANTEAFF. The V call is TRBV12-3 or TRBV12-4, the J call TRBJ1-1, with D unresolved. The CDR3 covers 14 residues. Trimming shortened V by 7 bases and J by 1 base, and 13 bases separated the two germline ends.

This clonotype was seen a handful of times. In nucleotides, the CDR3 is TGCGCCAGCAGCCAAGTTATGAGTTCGGGCCTAGCGGGGGGGCGAGAGACCCAGTACTTC. Protein sequence: CASSQVMSSGLAGGRETQYF. This chain links TRBV4-1 with TRBJ2-5; 12 positions agree with TRBD2. The V segment lost 1 base and the J segment 4 bases; nucleotides outside the gene matches: 16. The germline CDR1 and CDR2 sequences are MGHRA and YSYEKL. The CDR3 has 20 amino acids.

This clonotype showed up just a few times. The V gene is TRBV20-1, the J gene TRBJ1-2; D gene unclear. Between the trimmed V and J ends, which lost 6 bases and 4 bases, there was a span of 6 bases. This CDR3 is 10 amino acids long. CDR1 is DFQATT and CDR2 is SNEGSKA in the germline V gene (reference sequence). As DNA, the CDR3 is TGCAGTGCCTCTTTCTATGGCTACACCTTC. It yields the protein CSASFYGYTF.

V usage is TRBV6-4 and J usage is TRBJ2-3; 12 nucleotides line up with TRBD2. The V segment lost 5 bases and the J segment 6 bases; nucleotides outside the gene matches: 6. The CDR3 covers 15 residues. CDR1 and CDR2 from the germline V gene are MRHNA and SNTAGT. CDR3 in amino acids: CASSMTSGRSDTQYF. The CDR3 bases are TGTGCCAGCAGTATGACTAGCGGGAGATCGGATACGCAGTATTTT.

This clonotype showed up just a few times. CDR3 bases: TGCGCCAGCAGCTTGGTCGACAGCACAAACTACAATGAGCAGTTCTTC. It translates to CASSLVDSTNYNEQFF. The chain uses TRBV5-1 and TRBJ2-1; perhaps TRBD1 as D (5 bases). Trimming shortened V by 0 bases and J by 3 bases, and 13 bases separated the two germline ends. Germline V gene data show CDR1 as SGHRS and CDR2 as YFSETQ. This CDR3 is built from 16 residues.

The rearrangement links TRBV7-9 to TRBJ1-2; 10 bases line up with TRBD1. Germline V gene sequence: CDR1 SEHNR, CDR2 FQNEAQ (reference sequence). The CDR3 sequence is 15 residues long. V was pared by 0 bases and J by 3 bases, with 1 base of the junction left unmatched. As DNA, the CDR3 is TGTGCCAGCAGCTTAGCGGACAGGGGGGACTATGGCTACACCTTC. Translated, it gives CASSLADRGDYGYTF.

This sequence joins TRBV3-1 and TRBJ2-3; tentatively, D is TRBD1 (5 bases). Germline V lookup: CDR1 LGHDT, CDR2 YNNKEL (reference sequence). V gave up 6 bases and J gave up 2 bases, with 12 bases separating them. The CDR3 totals 14 residues. CDR3 loop: CASRGRTATDTQYF. In DNA, the CDR3 is TGTGCCAGCAGGGGGCGGACCGCCACAGATACGCAGTATTTT.

This clonotype was seen ten or more times. This chain uses TRBV5-1 with TRBJ2-7; 7 bases agree with TRBD2. The CDR3 contains 16 residues. J was trimmed by 2 bases and V by 1 base; bases with no gene match: 9. CDR1 and CDR2 from the germline V gene are SGHRS and YFSETQ. The CDR3 DNA reads TGCGCCAGCAGCTTGTTGGGCGAGGGAGGGGCCTACGAGCAGTACTTC. Its protein is CASSLLGEGGAYEQYF.

The genes are TRBV7-7 and TRBJ2-2; TRBD2 aligns across 8 bases. CDR1 is SSHAT and CDR2 is FNYEAQ in the germline V gene (reference sequence). The junction had 6 bases not matched to a gene; V was cut back by 5 bases and J by 4 bases. The CDR3 runs 15 residues. CDR3 protein: CASSTLAEGTGELFF. Written as DNA, the CDR3 is TGTGCCAGCAGCACACTAGCGGAGGGCACCGGGGAGCTGTTTTTT. Drawing the rest from reference TRBV7-7 and TRBJ2-2, the complete variable domain is GAGVSQSPRYKVTKRGQDVTLRCDPISSHATLYWYQQALGQGPEFLTYFNYEAQPDKSGLPSDRFSAERPEGSISTLTIQRTEQRDSAMYRCASSTLAEGTGELFFGEGSRLTVL.